These 11 T cell receptor beta chains share one sample of origin, sequenced in a study of spatial heterogeneity in lung cancer. Whole-study results and caveats: The number of expanded tumor alpha and beta chains correlated with mutation number.

Antigen specificity for these receptors is unknown. Time point given: sample taken at primary tumor resection. One entry per CDR3 protein, called by TCRdb with MiXCR from the 5' RACE reads. The table lists 3,000 to 4,000 distinct CDR3 sequences, more than 6.5% of them singletons. The sample was lung tumor tissue, taken at surgery. The receptors here all came from a male donor with early-stage non-small cell lung cancer.

This clonotype was found many times. This beta chain was picked up by a library intended for alpha chains and is off target, so its count carries little meaning. The chain employs TRBV7-9 and TRBJ2-7; D uncertain. V lost 3 bases and J 0 bases, leaving 12 bases between the germline ends. Looked up from germline, CDR1 is SEHNR and CDR2 is FQNEAQ (reference sequence). This CDR3 is built from 15 residues. The CDR3 DNA follows: TGTGCCAGCAGCTTTCTTTCGCGGCACTCCTACGAGCAGTACTTC. It codes for CASSFLSRHSYEQYF.

Comment on this clonotype: Mismatch with germline at one junction end may stem from a read error. The library was prepared for alpha chains; this beta chain is a stray read, so its frequency means little. J is TRBJ1-4 and V is TRBV7-2; D is perhaps TRBD1 (5 bases). The CDR3 is 14 amino acids. The germline V gene encodes CDR1 SGHTA and CDR2 FQGNSA. As DNA, the CDR3 is TGTGCCAGCAGCTTAGACGGGGGGAGTGAAAAACTGATTTTT. Encoded protein: CASSLDGGSEKLIF.

This clonotype is medium-sized (0.01 to 0.1%) in the sample. Within a library made for alpha chains, this beta chain is off target, and its count is uninformative. J is TRBJ2-6 and V is TRBV7-2; D ambiguous. V shed 6 bases and J shed 1 base, with 13 bases lying between them. The CDR3 spans 16 residues. The germline CDR1 and CDR2 sequences are SGHTA and FQGNSA. In nucleotides, the CDR3 is TGTGCCAGCAGAAAAGATGTGGGGTCTGGGGCCAACGTCCTGACTTTC. Its translation: CASRKDVGSGANVLTF.

This clonotype is deemed medium-sized. This beta chain is off target for a library built for alpha chains, so its abundance means little. The chain links TRBV10-3 to TRBJ2-5, with 12 bases lining up with TRBD1. V lost 8 bases, J lost 2 bases, and 12 bases stayed unmatched. Germline lookup yields CDR1 ENHRY and CDR2 SYGVKD. The CDR3 runs 17 residues. CDR3 region: CAIGTGGPSYQQETQYF. As DNA, the CDR3 is TGTGCCATCGGGACAGGGGGCCCCTCTTACCAACAAGAGACCCAGTACTTC.

This clonotype has just a few counts. Because the library targeted alpha chains, this beta chain is an off-target read whose size means little. This rearrangement joins TRBV2 to TRBJ1-6, with TRBD1 matching over 8 bases. Germline lookup yields CDR1 SNHLY and CDR2 FYNNEI. The CDR3 is 15 residues long. V lost 4 bases and J lost 10; bases outside the gene matches: 9. CDR3 loop: CASSGQGQKESPLHF. DNA of the CDR3: TGTGCCAGCAGTGGACAGGGGCAGAAGGAATCACCCCTCCACTTT.

In this sample, this clonotype turned up many times. Because the library targeted alpha chains, this beta chain is an off-target read whose size means little. The chain recombines TRBV6-2 or TRBV6-3 with TRBJ1-2, with D maybe TRBD1 (5 bases). CDR1 and CDR2 (germline): MNHEY, SVGEGT. The CDR3 has 12 residues. Trimming took off 6 bases at V and 11 bases at J, with 16 bases between the two ends. The CDR3 loop reads CASRRVGGAYTF. The CDR3 coding sequence is TGTGCCAGCAGGAGAGTTGGAGGGGCGTACACCTTC.

In the case of this clonotype: For a library built for alpha chains, this beta chain is a stray read; little rests on its size. The rearrangement links TRBV7-9 to TRBJ2-1, with TRBD2 matching over 12 bases. Germline CDR1 reads SEHNR; CDR2 reads FQNEAQ (reference sequence). V lost 4 bases and J lost 9; bases outside the gene matches: 4. There are 14 residues in the CDR3. CDR3 residues: CASSWTSGIGEQFF. CDR3 sequence (DNA): TGTGCCAGCAGCTGGACTAGCGGGATAGGTGAGCAGTTCTTC.

This clonotype is deemed medium-sized. Within a library made for alpha chains, this beta chain is off target, and its count is uninformative. V is TRBV7-2 and J is TRBJ1-6; D might be TRBD1 (5 bases). Germline-derived CDR1 and CDR2 are SGHTA and FQGNSA. The CDR3 consists of 16 residues. Deletions cut 5 bases from V and 6 bases from J, with 17 bases between. The CDR3 protein is CASSQNQGPVNSPLHF. The DNA for the CDR3 is TGTGCCAGCAGCCAGAACCAGGGACCGGTTAATTCACCCCTCCACTTT.

There are many counts of this clonotype. The library was built for alpha chains, so this beta chain is an off-target read and its size means little. The rearrangement joins TRBV6-2 or TRBV6-3 to TRBJ2-1, with D unclear. V shed 9 bases and J shed 10 bases, with 13 bases lying between them. The CDR3 consists of 11 residues. Germline lookup yields CDR1 MNHEY and CDR2 SVGEGT. The CDR3: CASRDTREQFF. CDR3 DNA: TGTGCCAGTAGAGACACCCGGGAGCAGTTCTTC.

By share, this clonotype counts as medium-sized (0.01 to 0.1%). This beta chain is off target for a library built for alpha chains, so its abundance means little. In nucleotides, the CDR3 is TGTGCCACCAGCAGAGATCTCCAGGGTCCAGATACGCAGTATTTT. The encoded protein is CATSRDLQGPDTQYF. The chain combines TRBV15 with TRBJ2-3, with TRBD1 as a possible D gene (5 bases). Germline V gene lookup returns CDR1 LNHNV and CDR2 YYDKDF (reference sequence). Trimming took off 0 bases at V and 4 bases at J, with 11 bases between the two ends. The CDR3 runs 15 residues.

This clonotype was seen repeatedly, ten times or more. In a library made to pick up alpha chains, this beta chain is a stray read with a size that means little. The chain uses TRBV7-9 and TRBJ2-7; TRBD1 matches 11 bases. Looked up from germline, CDR1 is SEHNR and CDR2 is FQNEAQ (reference sequence). V shed 3 bases and J 4 bases; nucleotides not matched to a gene: 2. This CDR3 has 14 residues. CDR3: CASSLGQGVYEQYF. The CDR3 bases are TGTGCCAGCAGCTTGGGACAGGGGGTTTACGAGCAGTACTTC.